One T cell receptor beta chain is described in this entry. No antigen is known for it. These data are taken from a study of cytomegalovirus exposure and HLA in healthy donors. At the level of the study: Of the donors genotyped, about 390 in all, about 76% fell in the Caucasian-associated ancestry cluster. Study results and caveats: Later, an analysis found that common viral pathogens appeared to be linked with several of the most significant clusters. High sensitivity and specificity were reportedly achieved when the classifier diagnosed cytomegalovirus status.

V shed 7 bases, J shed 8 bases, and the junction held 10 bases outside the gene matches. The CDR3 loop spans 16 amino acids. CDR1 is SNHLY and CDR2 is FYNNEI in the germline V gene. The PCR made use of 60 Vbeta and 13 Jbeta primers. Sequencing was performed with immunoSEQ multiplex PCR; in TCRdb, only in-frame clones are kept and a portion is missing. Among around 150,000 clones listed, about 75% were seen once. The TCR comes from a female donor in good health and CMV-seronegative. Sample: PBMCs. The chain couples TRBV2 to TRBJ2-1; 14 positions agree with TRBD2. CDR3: CASTSPGTSGSDEQFF. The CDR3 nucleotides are TGTGCCAGCACGAGCCCCGGGACTAGCGGGAGCGATGAGCAGTTCTTC.